This TCR beta chain appears in the sequencing data of a study of cytomegalovirus exposure and HLA in healthy donors. Note on this clone: Its antigen is still unknown.

Assay used: immunoSEQ multiplex PCR; TCRdb lists only in-frame clones, some missing. Among 100,000 to 120,000 clones, roughly nine tenths were seen once, and the ten largest hold over 1.5%. Regarding the study as a whole: While the bulk of TCR sequences proved rare, some public TCRs turned up in many donors.

Trimming removed 6 bases at V and 6 bases at J, with 18 bases between. Germline CDR1 MNHNS, CDR2 SASEGT. The CDR3 runs to 15 residues. The origin of this receptor is a woman in her late teens or twenties in good health and CMV-seronegative. This chain links TRBV6-1 with TRBJ2-4, with D perhaps matching TRBD1 (6 bases). The sample taken for sequencing was PBMCs. The CDR3 sequence is CASSETSVTGNIQYF. DNA for the CDR3: TGTGCCAGCAGCGAGACCTCCGTGACAGGAAACATTCAGTACTTC.